A selection of T cell receptor beta chains follows, all from one sample in a study of beta chain features in type 1 diabetes. Produced via immunoSEQ multiplex PCR; TCRdb's table is partial and in-frame only. The data contain under 450,000 clones, about 14% of them seen just once; the ten biggest clones take up roughly 0.038%. The specimen sequenced was naive CD4+ T cells from blood. The receptors were sampled from a man aged 25-45 years in good health. Both conserved end residues are part of each CDR3.

>TRBV15|TRBJ1-4|17
CATSRYSLQGRDEKLFF
>TRBV13|TRBJ2-1|12
CVTQRGGNEQFF
>TRBV7-6|TRBJ2-7|14
CASSLFPQGSEQYF
>TRBV29-1|TRBJ2-1|19
CSVEEPQGRIASSYNEQFF
>TRBV4-1|TRBJ2-1|13
CASSQGANNEQFF
>TRBV5-1|TRBJ1-2|16
CASSFGDVGEPNGYTF
>TRBV11-2|TRBJ2-1|16
CASSLAGITSYNEQFF
>TRBV9|TRBJ1-5|14
CASSVGADNQPQHF
>TRBV5-1|TRBJ2-5|17
CASRPLSGTSGRETQYF
>TRBV29-1|TRBJ2-1|16
CSIRTGTGFPNNEQFF